In this sample, the clone carrying this TCR beta chain turned up a few times. Its antigen is currently unknown. Trimming took 5 bases from V and 12 from J; bases not matched to a gene: 6. The germline V gene has CDR1 SGHAT and CDR2 FQNNGV. This CDR3 spans 11 amino acids. This specimen belongs to a study of blood T cells in healthy people across ages. Findings and caveats of the study: Diversity of TCR beta per million T cells declined in a roughly linear way with age.

It was with a sample-barcoded 5' primer and a J-beta primer mix that a second PCR of roughly 6 to 12 cycles was run. A 12-random-nucleotide template-switch adaptor tagged each cDNA molecule. TCRdb reprocessed the 5' RACE reads via MiXCR and lists one record per CDR3 protein. The data contain fewer than 650,000 distinct CDR3 sequences, over 25% of them seen just once; the ten biggest clones take up over 3.5%. The data were also submitted as part of a second study, on T cells of mothers and their children.

The rearrangement links TRBV11-2 to TRBJ1-2; 7 bases match TRBD1. The sequenced material came from blood. The source is a boy younger than 10 in good health. DNA for the CDR3: TGTGCCAGCAGCCCCTACCAGGGGGACACCTTC. Encoded protein: CASSPYQGDTF.